In this sample, the clone carrying this T cell receptor (beta chain) turned up a few times. These data originate in a study of cytomegalovirus exposure and HLA in healthy donors. The V segment lost 2 bases and the J segment 4 bases; nucleotides outside the gene matches: 4. Germline V gives CDR1 SGHAT, CDR2 FQNNGV. The CDR3 length is 15 residues. PCR employed 60 Vbeta and 13 Jbeta primers. TCRdb's copy holds only in-frame clones and misses some; the assay was immunoSEQ multiplex PCR. The sample has approximately 180,000 clones; 80% to 85% are singletons. Material for sequencing was PBMCs. The origin of this receptor is a woman aged 40 to 50 in good health and CMV-seronegative. V and J are TRBV11-2 and TRBJ2-7; TRBD2 agrees at 11 bases. This CDR3 is CASSLSGTSGYEQYF. The CDR3 DNA is TGTGCCAGCAGCTTAAGCGGGACTAGCGGATACGAGCAGTACTTC. The variable domain in full, completed from reference TRBV11-2 and TRBJ2-7, reads EAGVAQSPRYKIIEKRQSVAFWCNPISGHATLYWYQQILGQGPKLLIQFQNNGVVDDSQLPKDRFSAERLKGVDSTLKIQPAKLEDSAVYLCASSLSGTSGYEQYFGPGTRLTVT.